This T cell receptor beta chain was retrieved from a study of cytotoxic CD8 clonotypes in ibrutinib-treated CLL. Background on the study: Mean productive templates were approximately 240,000; mean productive rearrangements were approximately 94,000. Study results and limitations: Exceeding age-matched healthy donors, baseline clonality also tracked the counts of circulating CD8+ T cells. Sampling time points were not equivalent between sustained-remission and progressing patients. Public clonotypes were rare and shrank or held steady on treatment.

Clones were sequenced by immunoSEQ multiplex PCR, and TCRdb holds only the in-frame ones, with some missing. Of approximately 190,000 clones listed, nearly 80% are singletons. On this clone: Its antigen remains unidentified.

Germline lookup yields CDR1 SGHDT and CDR2 YYEEEE. The CDR3 contains 12 residues. V was clipped by 3 bases and J by 6 bases; unmatched bases: 1. The chain carries TRBV5-6 and TRBJ2-3; TRBD1 matches 7 bases. The material sequenced was PBMCs, taken after 12 months of ibrutinib treatment. This sequence originates from a human donor with chronic lymphocytic leukemia. The CDR3 spells CASSSQGDTQYF. The CDR3 nucleotides are TGTGCCAGCAGCTCACAGGGGGATACGCAGTATTTT. Full variable domain (outside the CDR3, taken from reference TRBV5-6 and TRBJ2-3): DAGVTQSPTHLIKTRGQQVTLRCSPKSGHDTVSWYQQALGQGPQFIFQYYEEEERQRGNFPDRFSGHQFPNYSSELNVNALLLGDSALYLCASSSQGDTQYFGPGTRLTVL.